These 8 T cell receptor beta chains share one sample of origin, sequenced in a study of T cell responses to AZD1222 COVID-19 vaccine. Generated by immunoSEQ multiplex PCR, the TCRdb table keeps only in-frame clones and is missing some. The table includes 150,000 to 200,000 clones, roughly 94% detected once. Sequenced material: peripheral blood, taken on day 0 of AZD1222 vaccination. The receptors were gathered from an adult in good health.

For this clone: Other nucleotide sequences from this sample produce the same CDR3. The gene calls are TRBV20-1 and TRBJ1-2, with D hard to call. This CDR3 contains 11 residues. V gave up 1 base and J gave up 3 bases, with 3 bases separating them. Germline values: CDR1 DFQATT, CDR2 SNEGSKA (reference sequence). This chain's CDR3 is CSARAYYGYTF. Written as DNA, the CDR3 is TGCAGTGCTAGAGCCTACTATGGCTACACCTTC.

The chain recombines TRBV3-1 (or the pseudogene TRBV3-2) with TRBJ1-5; a weak D match, TRBD1 (5 bases). This CDR3 is built from 15 residues. V lost 4 bases and J lost 3, with 13 bases in between. CDR1 and CDR2 from the germline V gene are LGHDT and YNNKEL (reference sequence). The CDR3 sequence is CASSPFLGDNQPQHF. The CDR3 DNA reads as TGTGCCAGCAGCCCTTTTTTGGGGGACAATCAGCCCCAGCATTTT.

The chain combines TRBV30 with TRBJ1-2, with D uncertain. This CDR3 is 13 amino acids long. The ends were cut back, 0 bases at V and 4 bases at J, with 9 bases in the middle. The V gene's germline CDR1 is GTSNPN and CDR2 SVGIG (reference sequence). The CDR3 protein is CAWSVQPGYGYTF. In DNA, the CDR3 is TGTGCCTGGAGTGTACAACCCGGCTATGGCTACACCTTC. Full variable domain (missing parts from reference TRBV30 and TRBJ1-2): SQTIHQWPATLVQPVGSPLSLECTVEGTSNPNLYWYRQAAGRGLQLLFYSVGIGQISSEVPQNLSASRPQDRQFILSSKKLLLSDSGFYLCAWSVQPGYGYTFGSGTRLTVV.

This clone was observed a single time. The gene calls are TRBV14 and TRBJ2-7; TRBD2 is a possible D gene (6 bases). There are 15 residues in the CDR3. Trimming cost V 4 bases and J 2 bases, with 15 bases left between them. Germline loops: CDR1 SGHDN, CDR2 FVKESK. The DNA for the CDR3 is TGTGCCAGCAGCCCATACGGCGGGGCTACCTACGAGCAGTACTTC. It encodes CASSPYGGATYEQYF.

This chain connects TRBV7-9 to TRBJ1-1; a weak D match, TRBD1 (6 bases). The CDR3 spans 11 residues. The ends were cut back, 5 bases at V and 11 bases at J, with 12 bases in the middle. Germline lookup yields CDR1 SEHNR and CDR2 FQNEAQ (reference sequence). Written as DNA, the CDR3 is TGTGCCAGCAGCCAGGAAGGGGGTGCTTTCTTT. As protein: CASSQEGGAFF.

The chain carries TRBV4-1 and TRBJ1-6; D remains unclear. Trimming stripped 0 bases from V and 7 bases from J, with 7 bases between. Germline V gene data show CDR1 as MGHRA and CDR2 as YSYEKL. The CDR3 has 14 residues. The CDR3 DNA is TGCGCCAGCAGCCAAGACAGGTGGAATTCACCCCTCCACTTT. Protein: CASSQDRWNSPLHF.

V gene TRBV5-1 combines with J gene TRBJ2-2, with 7 bases matching TRBD2. V gave up 7 bases and J gave up 6 bases; unmatched junction bases: 15. In germline, CDR1 is SGHRS, CDR2 YFSETQ. The CDR3 sequence is 16 residues long. CDR3 bases: TGCGCCAGCTCTCGGGCGGCGGGAGTAGGTGCCGGGGAGCTGTTTTTT. Protein sequence: CASSRAAGVGAGELFF.

This rearrangement joins TRBV9 to TRBJ2-5; no clear D gene. V dropped 3 bases and J dropped 5 bases, with 14 bases sitting between them. Germline-derived CDR1 and CDR2 are SGDLS and YYNGEE. The CDR3 is 14 amino acids. CDR3 coding DNA: TGTGCCAGCAGCGCCCCAGACTCCTTTGAGACCCAGTACTTC. Translated: CASSAPDSFETQYF.